This T cell receptor (beta chain) was retrieved from a study of T cell changes during pregnancy in multiple sclerosis. This table comes from immunoSEQ multiplex PCR, and its TCRdb copy is limited to in-frame clones, with some not included. The profile shows tens of thousands of clones, approximately 91% of them singletons. The length of the CDR3 is 14 residues. Trimming removed 1 base from V and 6 bases from J, with 13 bases in between. Germline-derived CDR1 and CDR2 are MNHEY and SMNVEV (reference sequence). The material sequenced was peripheral blood, taken in the second trimester of pregnancy. The gene calls are TRBV27 and TRBJ2-7, with D perhaps TRBD2 (6 bases). This TCR derives from a female donor in good health, enrolled as a control in a pregnancy study. This CDR3 reads CASSLFVEGGEQYF. DNA for the CDR3: TGTGCCAGCAGTTTATTTGTGGAGGGTGGCGAGCAGTACTTC.